This record looks at one T cell receptor (beta chain) sequence and its context. Its antigen is unknown. This sample is part of a study of identical twins. From the 5' RACE reads, TCRdb called clonotypes with MiXCR, one entry per CDR3 protein. The repertoire has 400,000 to 650,000 distinct CDR3 sequences, roughly a fifth of them found once; the top ten carry roughly 0.91%. This CDR3 is 15 amino acids long. CDR1 and CDR2 (germline): SQVTM, ANQGSEA. V dropped 1 base and J dropped 0 bases, with 10 bases sitting between them. General observations from the study: With beta out-of-frame sequences, excess sharing by twins was weaker.

The data were also submitted as part of a second study, on T cells expressing NK-cell markers. As reported in that work: What restricted sorting to alpha-beta TCR T cells in several experiments was an anti-gamma-delta TCR antibody. About 1.0-7.0% of CD8+ T cells in several donors belonged to dominant NKG2C+ clonotypes. The CD3+CD56-NKG2C+ fraction of a handful of donors was also led by these clonotypes.

This clonotype originated in a woman aged 18-29 years in good health. Sequencing input: CD4+ T cells sorted from blood. V usage is TRBV29-1 and J usage is TRBJ2-4; D is possibly TRBD2 (5 bases). In nucleotides, the CDR3 is TGCAGCGTTGAAGGTGGGAGTCTAGCCAAAAACATTCAGTACTTC. Its translation is CSVEGGSLAKNIQYF.